The 11 T cell receptor beta chains listed next were all sequenced from one sample in a study of blood T cell repertoires in COVID-19. The assay was immunoSEQ multiplex PCR, and TCRdb's table has in-frame clones only and misses some. Of about 210,000 clones in the sample, approximately 84% are singletons; the top ten hold about 7.8%. Sequenced material: peripheral blood. The receptors stem from an elderly woman with COVID-19, enrolled during active disease.

The chain links TRBV10-2 to TRBJ1-2; 8 bases are shared with TRBD1. V gave up 4 bases and J gave up 8 bases; unmatched junction bases: 9. Looked up from germline, CDR1 is WSHSY and CDR2 is SAAADI. The CDR3 is 14 residues long. The CDR3, as DNA: TGCGCCAGCAGTGGTGGACAGGGAATGTTGGGCTACACCTTC. This gives the protein CASSGGQGMLGYTF.

The genes are TRBV29-1 and TRBJ2-1; TRBD2 agrees at 10 bases. This CDR3 contains 16 residues. V lost 3 bases and J lost 3; bases outside the gene matches: 8. Looked up from germline, CDR1 is SQVTM and CDR2 is ANQGSEA. CDR3 protein: CSVDPLAGEGYNEQFF. The CDR3 nucleotides are TGCAGCGTTGACCCCCTAGCGGGAGAAGGCTACAATGAGCAGTTCTTC.

This clone was seen a few times. The rearrangement links TRBV9 to TRBJ2-7; D perhaps matches TRBD1 (5 bases). With 1 base removed from V and 6 bases from J, the gap between germline ends came to 17 bases. Germline V lookup: CDR1 SGDLS, CDR2 YYNGEE. The CDR3 is 15 residues long. CDR3 residues: CASSVNGQGVGEQYF. The CDR3 DNA follows: TGTGCCAGCAGCGTAAACGGGCAGGGCGTAGGCGAGCAGTACTTC. The whole variable domain, filled in from reference TRBV9 and TRBJ2-7, reads DSGVTQTPKHLITATGQRVTLRCSPRSGDLSVYWYQQSLDQGLQFLIQYYNGEERAKGNILERFSAQQFPDLHSELNLSSLELGDSALYFCASSVNGQGVGEQYFGPGTRLTVT.

The chain couples TRBV29-1 to TRBJ2-3, with TRBD2 matching 14 bases. The V and J ends lost 6 bases and 2 bases, in that order; junction bases with no gene match: 19. The CDR3 totals 20 residues. Per the germline V gene, CDR1 is SQVTM and CDR2 is ANQGSEA. CDR3 nucleotide sequence: TGCAGCGTCTTGGGGGTGACTAGCGGGGGGGCCCTAGCCACCACAGATACGCAGTATTTT. Translated: CSVLGVTSGGALATTDTQYF.

V gene TRBV3-1 (or the pseudogene TRBV3-2) combines with J gene TRBJ1-1; TRBD1 matches at 8 bases. The junction had 6 bases not matched to a gene; V was cut back by 4 bases and J by 5 bases. The CDR3 consists of 14 residues. In germline, CDR1 is LGHDT, CDR2 YNNKEL (reference sequence). The CDR3 DNA reads TGTGCCAGCAGCCGAGGACAGGGCAATACTGAAGCTTTCTTT. It codes for CASSRGQGNTEAFF.

This chain connects TRBV3-1 (or the pseudogene TRBV3-2) to TRBJ1-1; 7 bases match TRBD1. The CDR3 is 12 residues long. With 4 bases clipped from V and 11 bases from J, the junction kept 7 bases outside the gene matches. Germline CDR1 LGHDT, CDR2 YNNKEL (reference sequence). The CDR3 DNA sequence: TGTGCCAGCAGCCTCGGACAGGCGGGGGCTTTCTTT. Translating gives CASSLGQAGAFF.

The chain carries TRBV4-1 and TRBJ1-2, with D perhaps matching TRBD1 (5 bases). The CDR3 is 16 residues long. The V end was cut by 0 bases, the J end by 4 bases, with 15 bases between. The germline V gene has CDR1 MGHRA and CDR2 YSYEKL. Here the CDR3 DNA reads TGCGCCAGCAGCCAAGAGGGAGGGGTAGTCGGCTATGGCTACACCTTC. Residues: CASSQEGGVVGYGYTF.

CDR3 sequence reads: CASSMETGGYEQYF. In DNA form, the CDR3 reads TGTGCCAGCAGTATGGAGACAGGGGGGTACGAGCAGTACTTC. This chain uses TRBV27 with TRBJ2-7; 9 nucleotides line up with TRBD1. The CDR3 runs 14 residues. CDR1 is MNHEY, CDR2 SMNVEV, per germline (reference sequence). V was clipped by 5 bases and J by 4 bases; unmatched bases: 6.

The J gene is TRBJ2-7, the V gene TRBV6-5; TRBD1 aligns across 7 bases. J was trimmed by 0 bases and V by 2 bases; bases with no gene match: 7. Germline CDR1 and CDR2: MNHEY and SVGAGI. The CDR3 totals 16 residues. CDR3 bases: TGTGCCAGCAGTTACACCCGACAGGGAAGCTCCTACGAGCAGTACTTC. As protein: CASSYTRQGSSYEQYF.

The chain links TRBV5-6 to TRBJ1-2; 7 bases agree with TRBD1. Germline CDR1 SGHDT, CDR2 YYEEEE. The CDR3 loop spans 14 amino acids. Germline trimming cut 4 bases from V and 2 bases from J; bases unmatched to any gene: 5. CDR3 in DNA: TGTGCCAGCAGCAAACAGGGGCAAAACTATGGCTACACCTTC. This sequence encodes CASSKQGQNYGYTF. Drawing the rest from reference TRBV5-6 and TRBJ1-2, the complete variable domain is DAGVTQSPTHLIKTRGQQVTLRCSPKSGHDTVSWYQQALGQGPQFIFQYYEEEERQRGNFPDRFSGHQFPNYSSELNVNALLLGDSALYLCASSKQGQNYGYTFGSGTRLTVV.

This clone was observed a handful of times. The genes are TRBV6-5 and TRBJ2-2; 7 nucleotides align to TRBD1. V was clipped by 6 bases and J by 3 bases; unmatched bases: 4. This CDR3 contains 14 residues. Per the germline V gene, CDR1 is MNHEY and CDR2 is SVGAGI. The CDR3 nucleotides read TGTGCCAGCAGGACCGGGACAGACACCGGGGAGCTGTTTTTT. Residues: CASRTGTDTGELFF.